The 21 T cell receptor beta chains listed next were all sequenced from one sample in a study of control samples from healthy donors and cancer patients. The data were produced by immunoSEQ multiplex PCR, yet TCRdb's version contains in-frame clones alone and is incomplete. The sample includes approximately 120,000 clones, more than 75% of them seen just once. Material for sequencing was blood. Receptor source: a man aged 55 to 69 in good health.

This sequence joins TRBV6-1 and TRBJ2-5; the match to TRBD1 covers 9 bases. Trimming removed 3 bases from V and 5 bases from J; junction bases left unmatched: 7. This CDR3 region has 15 residues. CDR1 and CDR2 from the germline V gene are MNHNS and SASEGT. CDR3 loop: CASSDTGGAEETQYF. The CDR3 DNA follows: TGTGCCAGCAGTGACACAGGGGGCGCGGAGGAGACCCAGTACTTC.

This clone was counted a few times. The chain is built from TRBV5-1 and TRBJ2-5; D is uncertain. The germline V and J ends were trimmed by 1 base and 2 bases, with 12 bases remaining between them. This CDR3 has 15 amino acids. Germline V gene data show CDR1 as SGHRS and CDR2 as YFSETQ. Here the CDR3 reads CASSLISGSQETQYF. In DNA, the CDR3 is TGCGCCAGCAGCTTGATATCTGGCAGTCAAGAGACCCAGTACTTC.

The V call is TRBV10-3, the J call TRBJ1-5, with no clear D. CDR3 length: 14 amino acids. Germline V gene data show CDR1 as ENHRY and CDR2 as SYGVKD. Trimming shortened V by 10 bases and J by 0 bases, and 13 bases separated the two germline ends. CDR3 amino acids: CATTQDGSNQPQHF. As DNA, the CDR3 is TGTGCCACCACTCAGGACGGTAGCAATCAGCCCCAGCATTTT.

The chain couples TRBV6-5 to TRBJ1-2; 9 positions agree with TRBD1. After removal of 6 bases from V and 7 bases from J, the junction contained 9 bases not matched to a gene. Per the germline V gene, CDR1 is MNHEY and CDR2 is SVGAGI. This CDR3 is 14 amino acids long. In nucleotides, the CDR3 is TGTGCCAGCAGGACAACAGGGGGCGGTTCTGGCTACACCTTC. It yields the protein CASRTTGGGSGYTF.

The rearrangement links TRBV7-9 to TRBJ2-3, with 10 bases lining up with TRBD1. The germline V gene encodes CDR1 SEHNR and CDR2 FQNEAQ (reference sequence). After removal of 6 bases from V and 5 bases from J, the junction contained 5 bases not matched to a gene. The CDR3 has 14 residues. In DNA form, the CDR3 reads TGTGCCAGCAGTTGGACAGGGGGAGGAGATACGCAGTATTTT. It translates to CASSWTGGGDTQYF.

The chain employs TRBV30 and TRBJ1-5; maybe TRBD1 (5 bases). CDR3 length: 16 residues. V gave up 5 bases and J gave up 2 bases, with 19 bases separating them. Germline values: CDR1 GTSNPN, CDR2 SVGIG (reference sequence). CDR3 DNA sequence: TGTGCCTGGTCCTCCGGGCCCGGGGGAGGCAATCAGCCCCAGCATTTT. Amino acids: CAWSSGPGGGNQPQHF. Full variable domain (outside the CDR3, taken from reference TRBV30 and TRBJ1-5): SQTIHQWPATLVQPVGSPLSLECTVEGTSNPNLYWYRQAAGRGLQLLFYSVGIGQISSEVPQNLSASRPQDRQFILSSKKLLLSDSGFYLCAWSSGPGGGNQPQHFGDGTRLSIL.

The chain has TRBV28 and TRBJ1-1; TRBD1 aligns across 10 bases. CDR3 length: 14 amino acids. The V and J ends lost 6 bases and 5 bases, in that order; junction bases with no gene match: 6. Germline lookup yields CDR1 MDHEN and CDR2 SYDVKM. CDR3 sequence (DNA): TGTGCCAGCAGGGGGACAGGGGTCGGTACTGAAGCTTTCTTT. Protein product: CASRGTGVGTEAFF.

V and J are TRBV28 and TRBJ1-2; D perhaps matches TRBD1 (5 bases). The CDR3 runs to 13 residues. Trimming pared 3 bases from V and 2 bases from J, leaving 7 bases between. Germline V lookup: CDR1 MDHEN, CDR2 SYDVKM. CDR3 nucleotides: TGTGCCAGCAGTTTCGGGGACAACTATGGCTACACCTTC. It yields the protein CASSFGDNYGYTF.

The chain joins TRBV27 to TRBJ1-5, with D uncertain. From germline, CDR1 is MNHEY and CDR2 SMNVEV (reference sequence). This CDR3 has 14 amino acids. V was shortened by 5 bases and J by 2 bases, with 10 bases between the two germline ends. The CDR3 region is CASSPLLGNQPQHF. The CDR3 nucleotides are TGTGCCAGCAGTCCTCTCCTTGGCAATCAGCCCCAGCATTTT.

The rearrangement uses TRBV7-8 and TRBJ2-2; TRBD2 matches 9 bases. This CDR3 has 16 residues. Unmatched junction bases numbered 6, after V lost 2 bases and J lost 5 bases. CDR1 and CDR2 from the germline V gene are SGHVS and FQNEAQ. CDR3 DNA sequence: TGTGCCAGCAGCTTAAGGGCGCGGGGGGGTACCGGGGAGCTGTTTTTT. Amino acid sequence: CASSLRARGGTGELFF. The full variable domain, in which reference TRBV7-8 and TRBJ2-2 provide the parts outside the CDR3, is GAGVSQSPRYKVAKRGQDVALRCDPISGHVSLFWYQQALGQGPEFLTYFQNEAQLDKSGLPSDRFFAERPEGSVSTLKIQRTQQEDSAVYLCASSLRARGGTGELFFGEGSRLTVL.

The genes are TRBV12-3 or TRBV12-4 and TRBJ2-2, with unresolved D. V was cut by 5 bases and J by 7 bases, with 5 bases left in between. The CDR3 is made up of 11 amino acids. The CDR3 is CASSPVGELFF. CDR3 nucleotides: TGTGCCAGCAGTCCGGTCGGGGAGCTGTTTTTT.

The rearrangement links TRBV5-4 to TRBJ1-1; 7 bases are a match to TRBD1. After removal of 4 bases from V and 2 bases from J, the junction contained 5 bases not matched to a gene. The CDR3 has 14 amino acids. Germline V gene lookup returns CDR1 SGHNT and CDR2 YYREEE (reference sequence). Written as DNA, the CDR3 is TGTGCCAGCAGCAGGGACAGAAGCAACACTGAAGCTTTCTTT. This encodes CASSRDRSNTEAFF.

The chain joins TRBV10-2 to TRBJ2-3; 10 positions match TRBD2. The CDR3 is made up of 17 amino acids. The V gene end was trimmed by 5 bases and the J gene end by 0 bases; junction bases not matched to a gene: 8. From germline, CDR1 is WSHSY and CDR2 SAAADI. In DNA, the CDR3 is TGCGCCAGCAGTCCTAGCGGGGGCCCCTTTAGCACAGATACGCAGTATTTT. Protein sequence: CASSPSGGPFSTDTQYF.

The chain uses TRBV30 and TRBJ1-1, with a possible D match to TRBD1 (5 bases). Trimming removed 0 bases at V and 1 base at J, with 9 bases between. Germline values: CDR1 GTSNPN, CDR2 SVGIG (reference sequence). The CDR3 totals 14 residues. The CDR3 is CAWSVGASNTEAFF. The CDR3 DNA reads TGTGCCTGGAGTGTAGGGGCTTCGAACACTGAAGCTTTCTTT.

Only a few counts were recorded for this clone. The sample holds other DNA sequences that translate to the same CDR3. J is TRBJ1-1 and V is TRBV27; TRBD1 agrees at 7 bases. This CDR3 has 12 residues. Germline assignment: CDR1 MNHEY and CDR2 SMNVEV (reference sequence). Losses at the gene ends were 3 bases for V and 6 bases for J; bases not matched to a gene: 1. CDR3 amino acids: CASSLDRSEAFF. Written as DNA, the CDR3 is TGTGCCAGCAGTTTGGACAGGTCTGAAGCTTTCTTT.

The CDR3 loop is CASSQQSGSGNTIYF. For the CDR3, the DNA is TGCGCCAGCAGCCAACAATCAGGGAGTGGAAACACCATATATTTT. The chain has TRBV4-1 and TRBJ1-3, with a possible D match to TRBD1 (5 bases). V lost 2 bases and J lost 3, with 11 bases in between. Germline CDR1 is MGHRA and CDR2 is YSYEKL. This CDR3 has 15 amino acids.

The chain is built from TRBV12-3 or TRBV12-4 and TRBJ1-2, with a weak D call TRBD1 (6 bases). Trimming removed 5 bases at V and 4 bases at J, with 11 bases between. This CDR3 has 13 residues. The CDR3 sequence: CASSLTGTYGYTF. In DNA, the CDR3 is TGTGCCAGCAGTCTTACAGGGACCTATGGCTACACCTTC.

V usage is TRBV10-3 and J usage is TRBJ2-7; TRBD1 might be the D (6 bases). V shed 6 bases and J shed 0 bases, with 15 bases lying between them. The CDR3 consists of 15 residues. Germline values: CDR1 ENHRY, CDR2 SYGVKD. The CDR3 protein is CAISSGTPSSYEQYF. The CDR3 region has the DNA TGTGCCATCAGCTCCGGGACACCGAGCTCCTACGAGCAGTACTTC.

This chain connects TRBV9 to TRBJ2-2; D is ambiguous. The CDR3 has 14 amino acids. Trimming removed 0 bases from V and 10 bases from J, with 13 bases in between. Germline CDR1 is SGDLS and CDR2 is YYNGEE. In DNA form, the CDR3 reads TGTGCCAGCAGCGTAGTCTCAACCCAGGAGGAGCTGTTTTTT. It yields the protein CASSVVSTQEELFF. The entire variable domain, with the rest obtained from reference TRBV9 and TRBJ2-2, is as follows: DSGVTQTPKHLITATGQRVTLRCSPRSGDLSVYWYQQSLDQGLQFLIQYYNGEERAKGNILERFSAQQFPDLHSELNLSSLELGDSALYFCASSVVSTQEELFFGEGSRLTVL.

The chain couples TRBV6-1 to TRBJ1-4; 7 positions match TRBD1. The CDR3 totals 18 residues. From germline, CDR1 is MNHNS and CDR2 SASEGT. Trimming took 4 bases from V and 0 from J; bases not matched to a gene: 11. CDR3 coding DNA: TGTGCCAGCAGTGCCGGGACAGCCTCCGATGCAACTAATGAAAAACTGTTTTTT. This sequence encodes CASSAGTASDATNEKLFF.

CDR3 DNA: TGCAGCGCTTCTCCCCCAGGGGGCGCAAGGGAGACCCAGTACTTC. It codes for CSASPPGGARETQYF. The J gene is TRBJ2-5, the V gene TRBV29-1; 8 bases map to TRBD1. The CDR3 covers 15 residues. V lost 7 bases to trimming and J lost 5 bases; unmatched junction nucleotides: 15. CDR1 SQVTM and CDR2 ANQGSEA come from the germline V gene.